This TCR beta chain was sequenced during a study of cytomegalovirus exposure and HLA in healthy donors. Amplification used 60 Vbeta primers and 13 Jbeta primers. Method: immunoSEQ multiplex PCR; TCRdb's copy keeps in-frame clones and lacks some. The table lists around 94,000 clones, about 60% of them singletons. Trimming removed 4 bases from V and 3 bases from J; junction bases left unmatched: 6. The germline V gene encodes CDR1 MGHRA and CDR2 YSYEKL. The CDR3 covers 15 residues. Sequencing was performed on PBMCs. The TCR comes from a human donor in good health. The rearrangement uses TRBV4-1 and TRBJ1-5; 7 bases line up with TRBD1. The CDR3 is CASSPTGVPNQPQHF. The CDR3 DNA sequence: TGCGCCAGCAGCCCCACAGGGGTCCCCAATCAGCCCCAGCATTTT.